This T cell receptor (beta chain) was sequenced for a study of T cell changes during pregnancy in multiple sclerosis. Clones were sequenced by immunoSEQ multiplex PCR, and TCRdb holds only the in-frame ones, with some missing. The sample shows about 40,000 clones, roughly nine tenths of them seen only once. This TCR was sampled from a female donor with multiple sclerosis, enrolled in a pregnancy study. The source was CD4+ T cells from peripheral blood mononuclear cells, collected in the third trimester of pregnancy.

CDR3 DNA: TGCGCCAGCAGCCAAGATCGAGGAGCGGGAGGGAGCACAGATACGCAGTATTTT. This encodes CASSQDRGAGGSTDTQYF. The rearrangement uses TRBV4-1 and TRBJ2-3, with TRBD2 matching 10 bases. After removal of 0 bases from V and 0 bases from J, the junction contained 6 bases not matched to a gene. Germline V gives CDR1 MGHRA, CDR2 YSYEKL. This CDR3 has 18 residues.